The present TCR beta chain was sequenced within a study of beta chain features in type 1 diabetes (dated by TCRdb to 2016 to 2018). Study-level background: Mean age, gender distribution, total cell number and subset yield were not different between patients and healthy donors. Across all samples, almost 110 million sorted cells were examined, and cell number per subset correlated strongly with RNA yield. The study compared the TCRB repertoires of sorted circulating CD4+ T cell subsets in recently diagnosed type 1 diabetes patients with those in matched healthy donors. Naive and central memory subsets were obtained from all 30 or so donors, but regulatory and stem cell-like memory subsets were isolated from only 8 patients and roughly eight healthy donors.

V is reduced by 0 bases and J by 5 bases, leaving a spacing of 11 bases between them. From the germline V gene (reference sequence), CDR1 is SGHNT and CDR2 is YYREEE. The CDR3 spans 15 residues, from the cysteine through the phenylalanine. Of the read, only the CDR3 DNA is kept; its 45 bases are in frame from base 1. Study-wide findings and limitations: At VDJ recombination sites, type 1 diabetes patients had fewer insertions and more deleted nucleotides, which implies abnormalities in thymic rearrangement. Because cDNA rather than genomic DNA was sequenced, highly expressing activated cells could have been over-represented, although no difference in activation and CD3 levels was found between groups. HLA sub-analyses involved small numbers of individuals, so any influence of HLA type on TCRB rearrangement remained unresolved. Type 1 diabetes patients showed a moderate but significant shortening of TCRB CDR3 length in all four CD4+ subsets. Naive, central memory and regulatory TCRB repertoires appeared to be more similar among patients than among healthy donors. Shorter templates might be favored by PCR, yet because patient and control samples were amplified and corrected together, any such skew would affect both groups equally.

All of the isolated RNA was reverse transcribed with the High Capacity cDNA Reverse Transcription Kit, so expressed TCRB transcripts were sequenced. Deep immunoSEQ sequencing was applied to naive, central memory and regulatory T cell samples, giving an average of about 3.7 million total reads per sample. After sorted cells were lysed in RLT buffer, RNA was extracted with DNase-treated RNeasy Micro or Mini kits, with the choice depending on cell number. To prevent cross-contamination, each cell subset was processed individually, whereas patient and healthy donor samples were processed jointly. Using the immunoSEQ multiplex PCR, TCRB sequences were amplified from cDNA into 87-bp fragments spanning the CDR3 region. The amplicons were sequenced using the Illumina HiSeq platform. On the study's bioinformatics: PCR bias was computationally corrected using synthetic template baselines, reads within Hamming distance 2 were collapsed, and singletons that could not be merged were discarded. By aligning reads against IMGT, V, D and J genes, CDR3 length, and insertions or deletions at six rearrangement sites were assigned. Within each subset, clonotype counts were normalized to sorted cell number, after which true diversity and Gini coefficients were computed with the tcR R package. Repertoire sharing was quantified using the overlap coefficient calculated on TCRB nucleotide sequences. As a proxy for the pre-selection repertoire, out-of-frame TCRB sequences from naive cells were analyzed. TCRdb limited this immuneACCESS table to in-frame rearrangements with V and J called. A share of clones is missing; checked studies link under half to unresolved V genes, and the rest is unexplained. That table gives V, J and clone size, and the DNA gave D and trimming. The sample has about 250,000 clones on record, 12% to 15% of them singletons. The top ten hold about 0.03% of the sample.

Each donor gave one peripheral blood draw, averaging roughly 120 mL, which was collected into heparinised tubes. A BD FACSAria II was used to sort naive, central memory, regulatory and stem cell-like memory CD4+ T cells with a panel that included CD45RO, CCR7, CD25, CD127, CD95 and CD27. Purity was above 95% for every sorted population. Right away, PBMCs were isolated by Lymphoprep density gradient centrifugation and were stained directly, with no culture step. Samples were stained and sorted in pairs, with one healthy donor and one patient per experiment, so that batch effects were minimized. A few counts support this clone. Its antigen target is currently unknown. No base quality information exists; no much larger clone differs at one position.

The sequence was obtained from a woman in her 40s in good health. The sequence is built from TRBV5-4 and TRBJ2-2, with TRBD2 perhaps the D gene, on 6 matching bases. Input material: naive CD4+ T cells from blood. The cell subset or site label corresponds to: true naive CD4+ T cells. The CDR3 region has the sequence CASSLDLRGTGELFF. The sequenced DNA: TGTGCCAGCAGCTTGGATCTTCGGGGGACCGGGGAGCTGTTTTTT.